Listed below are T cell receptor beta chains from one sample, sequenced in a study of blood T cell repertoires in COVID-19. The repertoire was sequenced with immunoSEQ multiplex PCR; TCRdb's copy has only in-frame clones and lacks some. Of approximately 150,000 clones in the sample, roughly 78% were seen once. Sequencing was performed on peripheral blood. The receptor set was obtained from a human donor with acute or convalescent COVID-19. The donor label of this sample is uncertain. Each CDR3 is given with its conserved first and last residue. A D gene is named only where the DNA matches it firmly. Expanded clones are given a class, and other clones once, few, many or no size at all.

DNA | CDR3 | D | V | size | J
TGTGCCAGCAGTCAACAGGGGGCGTCGGGCTACACCTTC | CASSQQGASGYTF | TRBD1 | TRBV2 | NA | TRBJ1-2
TGTGCCAGCAGGGCCGGAGGGGGGGCGCGTACTCACGAGCAGTACTTC | CASRAGGGARTHEQYF | NA | TRBV2 | NA | TRBJ2-7
TGTGCCACCAGCTTCCGGGGGGATAATGAAAAACTGTTTTTT | CATSFRGDNEKLFF | NA | TRBV15 | NA | TRBJ1-4
TGTGCCTGGAGTGTACAACCCTTAAGGGGTTCACCCCTCCACTTT | CAWSVQPLRGSPLHF | NA | TRBV30 | NA | TRBJ1-6
TGTGCCAGTGCAAAAGTTGCGGAAGCTTTCTTT | CASAKVAEAFF | NA | TRBV19 | NA | TRBJ1-1
TGCGCCAGCAGTGCGACGGGACAGGGGGATTCACCCCTCCACTTT | CASSATGQGDSPLHF | TRBD1 | TRBV10-2 | NA | TRBJ1-6
TGTGCCAGCAGTGACAGGGGGCAGGAGACTGAAGCTTTCTTT | CASSDRGQETEAFF | TRBD1 | TRBV6-1 | NA | TRBJ1-1
TGTGCCAGCTCACCAGGAGAGAGGTCACCCCTCCACTTT | CASSPGERSPLHF | NA | TRBV18 | NA | TRBJ1-6
TGTGCCAGTAGCCAAACGTGGAGAGGGGGAGAGACCCAGTACTTC | CASSQTWRGGETQYF | NA | TRBV19 | NA | TRBJ2-5
TGCGCCAGCAGCTTGGCCGTACAGGGGGAGACCTATGGCTACACCTTC | CASSLAVQGETYGYTF | TRBD1 | TRBV5-1 | NA | TRBJ1-2
TGTGCCAGCAGCACATGGACAGTAGCACAGCGCGAGACCCAGTACTTC | CASSTWTVAQRETQYF | NA | TRBV7-9 | few | TRBJ2-5
TGTGCCAGCAGCACACAGGGGATGTACTATGGCTACACCTTC | CASSTQGMYYGYTF | TRBD1 | TRBV11-2 | NA | TRBJ1-2
TGCGCCAGCAGCTCGAACCCCGGGACAGGGAGCGAAGCTTTCTTT | CASSSNPGTGSEAFF | TRBD1 | TRBV5-1 | NA | TRBJ1-1
TGTGCCAGCAGCGTACGGGGAGCGGATGAGCAGTTCTTC | CASSVRGADEQFF | NA | TRBV9 | once | TRBJ2-1
TGCGCCAGCAGCGCATATGGGGGGTACAATGAGCAGTTCTTC | CASSAYGGYNEQFF | NA | TRBV4-3 | NA | TRBJ2-1
TGTGCCAGCAGCCCCCGACAGGGAATCTCTGGGGCCAACGTCCTGACTTTC | CASSPRQGISGANVLTF | TRBD1 | TRBV25-1 | NA | TRBJ2-6
TGTGCCAGCAGCTTACCCAGGGTCCTTCATAACTATGGCTACACCTTC | CASSLPRVLHNYGYTF | NA | TRBV11-2 | NA | TRBJ1-2
TGTGCCATCCCAACAGGGGTCCCCAGCACAGATACGCAGTATTTT | CAIPTGVPSTDTQYF | TRBD1 | TRBV7-3 | NA | TRBJ2-3
TGCGCCAGCAGCCAGATCGGGGGGATTAGTAATGAAAAACTGTTTTTT | CASSQIGGISNEKLFF | NA | TRBV4-1 | NA | TRBJ1-4
TGTGCCAGCAGCTCGACGGGGGGAATGAACACTGAAGCTTTCTTT | CASSSTGGMNTEAFF | NA | TRBV7-2 | NA | TRBJ1-1
TGTGCCAGCAGTGAAACAGGGGGCATAGACGAGCAGTACTTC | CASSETGGIDEQYF | TRBD1 | TRBV6-1 | NA | TRBJ2-7
TGCGCCAGCAGCCCTACAGACAGGACGGGCGAAAAACTGTTTTTT | CASSPTDRTGEKLFF | NA | TRBV4-1 | NA | TRBJ1-4
TGTGCCCAGGTTCCGAGCGGGGGTCAAGAGACCCAGTACTTC | CAQVPSGGQETQYF | TRBD2 | TRBV30 | NA | TRBJ2-5
TGTGCCAGTAGTATGGGGCAGGGATATGGCTACACCTTC | CASSMGQGYGYTF | NA | TRBV19 | few | TRBJ1-2
TGTGCCAGCAGCTTCAGACAGGGGAATCAGCCCCAGCATTTT | CASSFRQGNQPQHF | TRBD1 | TRBV7-8 | NA | TRBJ1-5
TGTGCCAGCAGAGAAACAGGGGGCAGGAACGAGCAGTACTTC | CASRETGGRNEQYF | TRBD1 | TRBV25-1 | NA | TRBJ2-7
TGTGCCAGCAGCCCGAACCTTCAGAGGTGGTCGGGCACCGGGGAGCTGTTTTTT | CASSPNLQRWSGTGELFF | NA | TRBV7-6 | NA | TRBJ2-2
TGTGCCAGCAATCCCTTAGGCGGGACCTACGAGCAGTACTTC | CASNPLGGTYEQYF | NA | TRBV6-5 | NA | TRBJ2-7
TGTGCCAGCAGGACCGGCGCCTTGGGCCACGAGCAGTACTTC | CASRTGALGHEQYF | NA | TRBV6-6 | NA | TRBJ2-7
TGTGCCAGCAGTGTGGCAGGCAATGAGCAGTTCTTC | CASSVAGNEQFF | NA | TRBV12-3/TRBV12-4 | NA | TRBJ2-1
TGTGCCAGCAGTTCGGACAGGGACATGAACACTGAAGCTTTCTTT | CASSSDRDMNTEAFF | TRBD1 | TRBV7-2 | NA | TRBJ1-1
TGTGCCAGTAGTAGGGGACAGGGTAACTATGGCTACACCTTC | CASSRGQGNYGYTF | TRBD1 | TRBV19 | NA | TRBJ1-2
TGTGCCAGCAGTTACGGTATAACTGGCCAAGAGACCCAGTACTTC | CASSYGITGQETQYF | NA | TRBV6-5 | NA | TRBJ2-5
TGTGCCAGCAGTTCGGTAACCTACGAGCAGTACTTC | CASSSVTYEQYF | NA | TRBV5-5 | NA | TRBJ2-7
TGTGCCAGCAGCTTCTCTAGCGCTTCCGGGGAGCTGTTTTTT | CASSFSSASGELFF | NA | TRBV9 | few | TRBJ2-2
TGTGCCAGCAGCTTGCGCAGGGGGCTAGGGGAGACCCAGTACTTC | CASSLRRGLGETQYF | TRBD1 | TRBV5-4 | once | TRBJ2-5
TGTGCCAGCACCTCCTACAGGGCTGGCACAGATACGCAGTATTTT | CASTSYRAGTDTQYF | NA | TRBV6-6 | NA | TRBJ2-3
TGTGCCAGCAGCTCCCATTACGAGCAGTACTTC | CASSSHYEQYF | NA | TRBV11-2 | few | TRBJ2-7
TGTGCCAGCAGGGCACCGGGACAGGGATCTTCACCCCTCCACTTT | CASRAPGQGSSPLHF | TRBD1 | TRBV6-5 | NA | TRBJ1-6
TGTGCCAGCTCCCCGTCTCAGGGAGGCTACGAGCAGTACTTC | CASSPSQGGYEQYF | NA | TRBV18 | NA | TRBJ2-7
TGTGCCAGCAGACTGACAGGGGGCAATCAGCCCCAGCATTTT | CASRLTGGNQPQHF | TRBD1 | TRBV6-5 | NA | TRBJ1-5